A selection of T cell receptor beta chains follows, all from one sample in a study of blood T cells in healthy people across ages. One entry per CDR3 protein results from TCRdb running MiXCR on the 5' RACE reads. The sample records hundreds of thousands of distinct CDR3 sequences, about 45% being singletons. The specimen was blood. All receptors come from an elderly man in good health. Both conserved end residues are part of each CDR3. A D gene is named only where the DNA matches it firmly. The size of a clone is reported for some rows only, either as once, few or many, or as a class for expanded clones.

j_call clone_size v_call d_call cdr3_aa cdr3_nt
TRBJ2-7 - TRBV11-2 - CASSPFDRRHYEQYF TGTGCCAGCAGCCCATTCGACAGGAGACACTACGAGCAGTACTTC
TRBJ1-1 - TRBV6-5 - CASSYSGHSGTEAFF TGTGCCAGCAGTTACTCGGGGCACTCAGGGACTGAAGCTTTCTTT
TRBJ2-1 - TRBV10-3 - CAISPDSYNEQFF TGTGCCATCAGCCCGGACTCCTACAATGAGCAGTTCTTC
TRBJ2-3 few TRBV6-6 - CASSPSGRRGTDTQYF TGTGCCAGCAGTCCCTCTGGGAGGCGGGGCACAGATACGCAGTATTTT
TRBJ2-7 - TRBV28 - CASTPVGGLISYEQYF TGTGCCAGCACCCCGGTCGGCGGGCTAATATCCTACGAGCAGTACTTC
TRBJ1-2 - TRBV5-1 - CASMDITNYGYTF TGCGCCAGCATGGACATTACCAACTATGGCTACACCTTC
TRBJ2-3 - TRBV28 - CASSFEYITDTQYF TGTGCCAGCAGTTTCGAGTACATCACAGATACGCAGTATTTT
TRBJ2-5 - TRBV27 - CATRRRTNEETQYF TGTGCCACCAGAAGAAGGACAAACGAAGAGACCCAGTACTTC
TRBJ1-6 once TRBV20-1 - CSARSDSGNSPLHF TGCAGTGCTAGGTCCGACTCCGGCAATTCACCCCTCCACTTT
TRBJ2-2 - TRBV6-2/TRBV6-3 - CASWAGIDTGELFF TGTGCCAGCTGGGCAGGAATCGACACCGGGGAGCTGTTTTTT
TRBJ2-5 - TRBV20-1 - CSARDELAGGTQYF TGCAGTGCTAGAGATGAACTAGCTGGCGGGACCCAGTACTTC
TRBJ2-5 few TRBV20-1 TRBD2 CSASATSGNQETQYF TGCAGTGCTAGTGCGACTAGCGGTAACCAAGAGACCCAGTACTTC
TRBJ1-6 - TRBV2 TRBD1 CASSEQGALGNSPLHF TGTGCCAGCAGTGAACAGGGGGCCCTGGGTAATTCACCCCTCCACTTT
TRBJ2-6 - TRBV29-1 TRBD1 CSVAYYRGPGANVLTF TGCAGCGTCGCATACTACAGGGGCCCAGGGGCCAACGTCCTGACTTTC
TRBJ2-7 many TRBV6-5 - CASSYSGGTGEQYF TGTGCCAGCAGTTACTCAGGGGGAACTGGGGAGCAGTACTTC
TRBJ2-1 - TRBV20-1 - CSPRVFNEQFF TGCAGTCCGCGGGTGTTCAATGAGCAGTTCTTC
TRBJ2-1 - TRBV7-9 TRBD2 CSSSPSGSAQFF TGTTCCAGCAGCCCTAGCGGGAGCGCACAGTTCTTC
TRBJ2-1 few TRBV6-6 TRBD2 CASSDASGAHNEQFF TGTGCCAGCAGCGATGCTAGCGGGGCCCACAATGAGCAGTTCTTC
TRBJ2-5 once TRBV29-1 - CSVGSRTAEQYF TGCAGCGTTGGAAGTCGGACGGCGGAGCAGTACTTC
TRBJ1-2 - TRBV5-1 - CASSPHGDGYTF TGCGCCAGCAGCCCCCACGGGGATGGCTACACCTTC
TRBJ2-3 - TRBV7-2 - CASSLNVGTSTDTQYF TGTGCCAGCAGCTTAAATGTCGGGACTAGCACAGATACGCAGTATTTT
TRBJ2-2 - TRBV7-2 TRBD1 CASSLGQGSGELFF TGTGCCAGCAGCTTAGGACAGGGGTCCGGGGAGCTGTTTTTT
TRBJ2-3 - TRBV5-1 TRBD1 CASKGAPSGDTQYF TGCGCCAGCAAGGGGGCGCCCTCCGGAGATACGCAGTATTTT
TRBJ2-6 - TRBV5-1 - CASSFDASGANVLTF TGCGCCAGCAGCTTCGACGCCTCTGGGGCCAACGTCCTGACTTTC
TRBJ2-5 - TRBV7-6 - CASSLYLGETQYF TGTGCCAGCAGCTTATATCTCGGAGAGACCCAGTACTTC